Listed below are T cell receptor beta chains from one sample, sequenced in a study of STAT5B mutations in CD4+ large granular lymphocyte leukemia. Libraries were prepared by immunoSEQ multiplex PCR; TCRdb keeps only in-frame clonotypes and omits some of them. The sample consists of fewer than 25,000 clones, 84% of them appearing once. Sequencing was done on a sample of CD4+ T cells from blood buffy coats. The receptors shown here come from a human donor in good health. The CDR3 runs from the conserved cysteine through the conserved F or W. A D gene is named only where the DNA matches it firmly.

TRBV10-1	.	CASSPPQGELFF
TRBV11-2	.	CATSYGPTADTQYF
TRBV29-1	.	CSVEDGSYTF
TRBV7-6	TRBD2	CASSENSGSGYEQYF
TRBV15	TRBD2	CATSRDELAGGSPYRTDTQYF
TRBV19	.	CASSDFGGFTDTQYF
TRBV2	TRBD1	CASRDKRQGQPQHF
TRBV28	.	CASSPRGPQSNEKLFF
TRBV6-6	.	CASSYFDGPGELFF
TRBV28	.	CASGQVAEKLFF
TRBV20-1	TRBD2	CSAGTRDTQYF
TRBV25-1	TRBD1	CASRTGGAATEAFF
TRBV7-8	TRBD2	CASSLSSGRGELFF
TRBV7-8	TRBD1	CASSPRATGVSYEQYF
TRBV18	.	CASSPQGNTEAFF
TRBV2	.	CASSEENSVYEQYF
TRBV30	TRBD1	CAWSGGQGFTYGYTF
TRBV12-5	.	CASGLVRLDVGFGGYNEQFF
TRBV11-2	TRBD1	CASSLGVGGQPQHF
TRBV5-5	.	CASSLVGGQRGTEAFF
TRBV27	TRBD1	CASRALGTGEDGYTF
TRBV11-2	.	CASSLEAPDTVGPFF
TRBV11-3	.	CASSMTWGDTQYF
TRBV19	.	CASSMSDSNQPQHF
TRBV29-1	.	CSVASHYNEQFF
TRBV19	.	CASSMRGDYGYTF
TRBV19	.	CASSFGYEQYF
TRBV23-1	.	CASSQEEGDRGNEQFF
TRBV2	.	CASLLSPNGEQYF
TRBV9	.	CASSLGRGDQETQYF
TRBV6-1	.	CASSVEIRDGDTQYF
TRBV11-2	.	CASSLMGSGMETQYF
TRBV19	.	CASSPEGLNTEAFF
TRBV27	.	CASSLSGAAYGYTF
TRBV30	TRBD1	CAWDRGLNTEAFF
TRBV5-5	.	CASSFSQYGYTF
TRBV6-5	.	CASSYGVGGRGAFF
TRBV19	TRBD1	CASRDRGQSGTEAFF
TRBV5-8	TRBD1	CASSWTGNVNQPQHF
TRBV6-5	TRBD1	CASSYRQGLYNEQFF
TRBV5-5	.	CASNREPYEQYF
TRBV9	TRBD1	CASTRGQHTEAFF
TRBV6-1	TRBD1	CASRDRFYGYTF
TRBV14	TRBD2	CASSQLAGVFTGELFF